This T cell receptor (beta chain) was obtained from a study of monozygotic twins with cystic fibrosis. Whole-study results and caveats: Low clonality (median roughly 0.009) suggested a mostly naive repertoire. V usage most resembled the co-twin in 13 of 16 pairs.

Profiling relied on immunoSEQ multiplex PCR, and the TCRdb table lists in-frame clones only, not all of them. This table holds 8,500 to 14,000 clones, around 95% found once. Unmatched junction bases numbered 9, after V lost 10 bases and J lost 5 bases. The CDR3 runs to 14 residues. CDR1 MNHNS and CDR2 SASEGT come from the germline V gene. About this clone: Its matching antigen is unknown.

The specimen was blood. The receptor was derived from a boy aged 10-17 years with cystic fibrosis. The gene calls are TRBV6-1 and TRBJ2-2, with 8 bases matching TRBD1. Here the CDR3 reads CATDRGPGTGELFF. CDR3 nucleotide sequence: TGTGCCACTGACAGGGGCCCCGGGACCGGGGAGCTGTTTTTT.